This is a list of T cell receptor beta chains from one sample in a study of T-cell memory formation after mild COVID-19. In TCRdb, the 5' RACE reads were re-called with MiXCR into one record per CDR3 protein. Here the sample spans roughly 70,000 distinct CDR3 sequences, around 15% being singletons. Sequenced input: PBMCs or a T cell subset sorted from them (not recorded which). These receptors were collected from an adult woman who had mild COVID-19 (a few samples of this study predate the infection). Cell type and time point are not known. CDR3s include the opening cysteine and the closing phenylalanine or tryptophan. The D gene is left open where the match is weak. Clone size is shown for a subset of rows, as once, few, many or a class of expanded clone.

>NA|TRBJ2-5|TRBV7-9|once
CASSLQSVWSRRPEKTQYF
TGTGCCAGCAGCTTACAGTCGGTTTGGTCCCGTAGGCCCGAAAAGACCCAGTACTTC
>NA|TRBJ2-3|TRBV12-3/TRBV12-4|NA
CASSLAGGWDTQYF
TGTGCCAGCAGTTTAGCCGGGGGTTGGGATACGCAGTATTTT
>NA|TRBJ2-3|TRBV9|NA
CASSVDGTATQYF
TGTGCCAGCAGCGTAGATGGTACGGCTACGCAGTATTTT
>TRBD1|TRBJ2-2|TRBV2|NA
CASSDPDRVNTGELFF
TGTGCCAGCAGTGACCCGGACAGGGTAAACACCGGGGAGCTGTTTTTT
>TRBD2|TRBJ2-2|TRBV12-3/TRBV12-4|few
CASSLLAGNTGELFF
TGTGCCAGCAGTTTACTAGCGGGAAACACCGGGGAGCTGTTTTTT
>NA|TRBJ2-7|TRBV29-1|few
CSVELAGYEQYF
TGCAGCGTTGAGTTGGCGGGGTACGAGCAGTACTTC
>TRBD2|TRBJ2-2|TRBV6-6|NA
CASTPGGGTGELFF
TGTGCCAGCACCCCGGGGGGGGGCACCGGGGAGCTGTTTTTT
>NA|TRBJ2-5|TRBV18|few
CASGERAWGETQYF
TGTGCCAGCGGAGAGAGGGCTTGGGGAGAGACCCAGTACTTC
>NA|TRBJ2-7|TRBV30|NA
CAWSAGANLYEQYF
TGTGCCTGGAGTGCCGGGGCCAACCTCTACGAGCAGTACTTC
>TRBD1|TRBJ1-1|TRBV12-3/TRBV12-4|NA
CASSSTGGGNTEAFF
TGTGCCAGCAGTTCGACAGGGGGCGGGAACACTGAAGCTTTCTTT
>TRBD2|TRBJ2-1|TRBV4-1|many
CASSHLVAGNNEQFF
TGCGCCAGCAGCCACCTCGTAGCGGGGAACAATGAGCAGTTCTTC
>TRBD1|TRBJ1-2|TRBV4-3|NA
CASSPGSQGNYGYTF
TGCGCCAGCAGCCCGGGGTCACAGGGGAACTATGGCTACACCTTC
>NA|TRBJ2-2|TRBV24-1|few
CATSDSYGELFF
TGTGCCACCAGTGATTCGTACGGGGAGCTGTTTTTT
>NA|TRBJ1-2|TRBV12-3/TRBV12-4|NA
CASSPLGYGYTF
TGTGCCAGCAGCCCTCTTGGCTATGGCTACACCTTC
>TRBD2|TRBJ2-5|TRBV7-9|few
CASSLASAGGFQETQYF
TGTGCCAGCAGCTTAGCCTCAGCGGGAGGCTTTCAAGAGACCCAGTACTTC
>NA|TRBJ2-7|TRBV27|few
CASGLAPTYEQYF
TGTGCCAGCGGTCTAGCGCCCACCTACGAGCAGTACTTC
>NA|TRBJ2-3|TRBV7-8|medium-sized
CASSHSGSTGDTQYF
TGTGCCAGCAGCCATAGCGGCTCAACGGGGGATACGCAGTATTTT
>NA|TRBJ1-2|TRBV7-9|NA
CASSFPAGDGGYTF
TGTGCCAGCAGCTTTCCAGCCGGGGATGGCGGCTACACCTTC
>NA|TRBJ1-2|TRBV11-2|few
CASSLAGNRDGYTF
TGTGCCAGCAGCTTAGCGGGGAATCGGGATGGCTACACCTTC
>TRBD1|TRBJ2-7|TRBV28|NA
CASSHLPGQSDYEQYF
TGTGCCAGCAGTCATCTTCCGGGACAGAGCGACTACGAGCAGTACTTC
>TRBD1|TRBJ1-1|TRBV4-2|few
CASSQAGDRGIGAFF
TGTGCCAGCAGCCAGGCCGGGGACAGGGGAATCGGGGCTTTCTTT
>NA|TRBJ2-1|TRBV7-9|NA
CASSRVAEGAYNEQFF
TGTGCCAGCAGCCGAGTTGCTGAAGGGGCCTACAATGAGCAGTTCTTC
>NA|TRBJ2-1|TRBV6-4|few
CASSETPYGEQFF
TGTGCCAGCAGTGAAACCCCTTACGGTGAGCAGTTCTTC
>TRBD2|TRBJ2-7|TRBV27|once
CASGWGGDYEQYF
TGTGCCAGCGGATGGGGGGGAGACTACGAGCAGTACTTC
>TRBD2|TRBJ2-1|TRBV12-3/TRBV12-4|NA
CASSLGGGGNEQFF
TGTGCCAGCAGTTTAGGCGGGGGGGGCAATGAGCAGTTCTTC
>NA|TRBJ1-6|TRBV20-1|few
CSATPQEGPRLPLHF
TGCAGTGCCACACCCCAGGAGGGCCCCCGGCTTCCCCTCCACTTT
>NA|TRBJ2-3|TRBV7-6|NA
CASSFGADTQYF
TGTGCCAGCAGCTTCGGCGCAGATACGCAGTATTTT
>NA|TRBJ2-2|TRBV4-2|NA
CASSQDPGAGDTGELFF
TGTGCCAGCAGCCAAGATCCAGGGGCAGGGGACACCGGGGAGCTGTTTTTT
>TRBD2|TRBJ2-2|TRBV9|few
CASSVWTSGGPGELFF
TGTGCCAGCAGCGTTTGGACTAGCGGGGGGCCCGGGGAGCTGTTTTTT
>NA|TRBJ2-2|TRBV12-3/TRBV12-4|NA
CASSISGNTGELFF
TGTGCCAGCAGCATTAGCGGAAACACCGGGGAGCTGTTTTTT
>TRBD2|TRBJ2-1|TRBV4-3|many
CASSQDRLAGGGNEQFF
TGCGCCAGCAGCCAAGATCGATTAGCGGGAGGGGGCAATGAGCAGTTCTTC
>NA|TRBJ2-3|TRBV7-9|few
CASSLQGGGVDTQYF
TGTGCCAGCAGCTTACAAGGGGGAGGGGTAGATACGCAGTATTTT
>NA|TRBJ1-2|TRBV9|NA
CASSVGDGYTF
TGTGCCAGCAGCGTAGGCGATGGCTACACCTTC